The 8 T cell receptor beta chains below were found in one sample sequenced in a study of blood T cell repertoires in COVID-19. Measured with immunoSEQ multiplex PCR; TCRdb has only the in-frame clones, and not every one. The repertoire holds about 310,000 clones, with under 90% as singletons. Sequencing was done on a sample of PBMCs or T cells enriched from blood (not recorded which). These receptors all stem from a woman aged 30 to 39 who had recovered from COVID-19.

CDR3 loop: CASSGQEAPRYNEQFF. The CDR3, as DNA: TGTGCCAGCAGCGGCCAAGAGGCCCCTAGGTACAATGAGCAGTTCTTC. The V and J genes are TRBV9 and TRBJ2-1; D gene ambiguous. This CDR3 has 16 amino acids. V lost 3 bases and J 4 bases, leaving 17 bases between the germline ends. The germline V gene encodes CDR1 SGDLS and CDR2 YYNGEE.

The sample holds one count of this clone. V and J are TRBV27 and TRBJ1-2, with 10 nucleotides matching TRBD1. The CDR3 covers 15 residues. V shed 8 bases and J 2 bases; nucleotides not matched to a gene: 8. Per germline, CDR1 MNHEY and CDR2 SMNVEV (reference sequence). This CDR3 reads CASGPLGQGNYGYTF. DNA of the CDR3: TGTGCCAGCGGCCCATTGGGACAGGGGAACTATGGCTACACCTTC.

The chain joins TRBV29-1 to TRBJ1-5, with D perhaps matching TRBD1 (6 bases). V was shortened by 7 bases and J by 4 bases, with 14 bases between the two germline ends. Per the germline V gene, CDR1 is SQVTM and CDR2 is ANQGSEA. CDR3 size: 13 residues. The CDR3 spells CSAAGDLNQPQHF. The DNA of the CDR3 is TGCAGCGCTGCAGGGGACCTGAATCAGCCCCAGCATTTT.

The rearrangement links TRBV3-1 (or the pseudogene TRBV3-2) to TRBJ1-4, with TRBD1 as a possible D gene (5 bases). From germline, CDR1 is LGHDT and CDR2 YNNKEL (reference sequence). This CDR3 has 12 amino acids. CDR3 protein: CATGDSNEKLFF. CDR3 coding DNA: TGTGCTACGGGGGATTCAAATGAAAAACTGTTTTTT.

This clone was seen a handful of times. The chain combines TRBV5-7 with TRBJ1-1, with D possibly matching TRBD1 (5 bases). TRBV5-7 is an open reading frame whose function is uncertain. Trimming removed 4 bases at V and 4 bases at J, with 17 bases between. This CDR3 comprises 15 residues. The CDR3 is CASSALRVSPTEAFF. CDR3 in DNA: TGTGCCAGCAGCGCTCTCAGGGTTTCCCCCACTGAAGCTTTCTTT.

The V call is TRBV7-6, the J call TRBJ2-7, with no clear D. The CDR3 consists of 13 residues. CDR1 and CDR2 (germline): SGHVS, FNYEAQ. The ends were cut back, 0 bases at V and 7 bases at J, with 10 bases in the middle. In nucleotides, the CDR3 is TGTGCCAGCAGCTTAGCCTGGGCTCGTGAGCAGTACTTC. This translates into CASSLAWAREQYF.

J is TRBJ2-3 and V is TRBV6-5; a weak D match, TRBD2 (6 bases). V dropped 10 bases and J dropped 1 base, with 9 bases sitting between them. The germline CDR1 and CDR2 sequences are MNHEY and SVGAGI. The CDR3 sequence is 12 residues long. CDR3 amino acids: CATGSRTDTQYF. CDR3 nucleotide sequence: TGTGCCACCGGGAGCCGCACAGATACGCAGTATTTT.

This chain joins TRBV5-1 and TRBJ2-7; 7 bases map to TRBD1. Germline V gene lookup returns CDR1 SGHRS and CDR2 YFSETQ. Trimming took 4 bases from V and 2 from J; bases not matched to a gene: 15. The CDR3 runs to 17 residues. This CDR3 is CASSTRTGSGSPYEQYF. In nucleotides, the CDR3 is TGCGCCAGCAGCACCCGGACAGGATCGGGGTCTCCCTACGAGCAGTACTTC. Full variable domain (remainder filled in from reference TRBV5-1 and TRBJ2-7): KAGVTQTPRYLIKTRGQQVTLSCSPISGHRSVSWYQQTPGQGLQFLFEYFSETQRNKGNFPGRFSGRQFSNSRSEMNVSTLELGDSALYLCASSTRTGSGSPYEQYFGPGTRLTVT.